Described below is a single T cell receptor beta chain sequence and its context. Under the authors' procedure: Reference gene primers were amplified, and this amplification served to estimate nucleated cell counts. TCRdb's copy holds only in-frame clones and misses some; the assay was immunoSEQ multiplex PCR. V and J calls plus clone size are reproduced from that table; the DNA served to infer D and trimming. The sample consists of about 340,000 clones, 90% to 95% of them appearing once. There are 12 residues in the CDR3. Trimming stripped 8 bases from V and 4 bases from J, with 11 bases between. The germline V gene encodes CDR1 WSHSY and CDR2 SAAADI. This entry is derived from a study of blood T cell repertoires in COVID-19. Study background: The study drew acute and convalescent COVID-19 samples from the United States, Italy and Spain. T cells, B-cell-depleted T cells, or PBMCs provided the cDNA or gDNA that served as material.

This clonotype originated in a woman under 30 who had recovered from COVID-19. This chain links TRBV10-2 with TRBJ2-5; TRBD2 is a possible D gene (6 bases). Sample: peripheral blood. The CDR3 sequence is CASQQAGETQYF. CDR3 nucleotides: TGCGCCAGCCAACAAGCGGGAGAGACCCAGTACTTC.